A single TCR beta chain is shown here with its context. The target of this receptor is not known. Base qualities are missing; no much larger clone stands one base away. Library preparation used the immunoSEQ multiplex PCR assay. A mixture of 60 forward primers for TCR Vbeta segments and 13 reverse primers for TCR Jbeta segments was used in the multiplex PCR. The CDR3 region of rearranged TCR beta genes was amplified from genomic DNA with a multiplex PCR assay. The amplified TCR beta libraries were sequenced on the Illumina HiSeq System as 87-base-pair reads. The study's processing was this. In a later analysis, tens of millions of unique TCR beta chains were counted across the approximately 670 repertoires, and around 11 million of these chains were shared by at least two donors. Raw reads were error-corrected and collapsed into unique sequences with a nearest-neighbor algorithm that merged closely related sequences to remove PCR and sequencing errors. To assign V, D and J gene segments, CDR3 sequences were aligned to IMGT reference sequences. For a sequence to be retained, a match of at least six nucleotides to both a V gene segment and a J gene segment was required. Rearrangements were classified as productive when the CDR3 lacked stop codons and remained in frame with V and J, and all other rearrangements were classified as non-productive. Following IMGT convention, CDR3 was defined as the stretch from the second conserved V-encoded cysteine to the conserved J-encoded phenylalanine. The earlier analysis of some 600 of the donors excluded sequences that lacked an unambiguous match to a single V gene segment. In an earlier analysis of about 590 of the donors, a V segment was called functional when productive rearrangements were above 56.7%, and segregating when the standard deviation between donors exceeded 5%. A statistical classification framework was developed to diagnose cytomegalovirus status using the catalog of TCR beta chain sequences. In a later analysis, TCR nucleotide sequences were compared against IMGT/GENE-DB human TR gene sequences so that V and J genes could be assigned. In a later analysis, CDR3 sequences and most-parsimonious VDJ recombination scenarios were assigned using the TCRdist pipeline. In a later analysis, each TCR beta chain was defined by its CDR3 amino acid sequence together with its V-gene family, and reads without a unique V-gene family were excluded. As a way to deal with suspected cross-contamination and a sequencing artifact, a later analysis dropped nearly 600 nucleotide sequences that were highly shared and had low generation probability. In a later analysis, a clonal expansion index was calculated for each public chain from normalized within-repertoire ranks of inferred template counts. In a later analysis, generation probabilities were computed with a VDJ recombination model fitted to out-of-frame rearrangements, and the resulting probabilities were checked against IGoR. In a later analysis, TCR-TCR, TCR-HLA and TCR-CMV co-occurrence was scored with hypergeometric tests, and a repertoire-size bias correction was applied to TCR pairs. A later analysis estimated false discovery rates by permuting HLA or CMV assignments 20 times. A later analysis grouped co-occurring TCRs with DBSCAN, adding TCRdist sequence similarity when clustering within HLA-allele-positive subsets. Repertoires with fewer than 30,000 or more than 120,000 public chains were left out of co-occurrence clustering, as were five repertoires with anomalous nucleotide sharing. TCRdb's version of the immuneACCESS table is confined to in-frame rearrangements and falls short of the full clone set. An unresolved V gene accounts for under half of the shortfall where checked; the remainder is of unknown origin. Clonal size and the V and J genes are those of that table, whereas D and trimming came from the DNA. In this sample the table shows fewer than 250,000 clones, 76% of which occur a single time. The ten largest clones add up to 0.55% to 0.75% of the sample.

This sample is part of a study of cytomegalovirus exposure and HLA in healthy donors (dated by TCRdb to the late 2010s). With respect to the entire study: According to an earlier analysis of a few hundred of the donors, roughly 180 million T cells yielded 90 million to 130 million unique TCR beta sequences and 276 Gb of sequence data. The number of typed donors differed by locus: about 620-640 for A, B, C, DRB1 and DQB1; 500 to 550 for DQA1; around 580 for DPA1; and roughly 470 for DPB1. Approximately 300 gigabases of sequencing data and around 85 million unique TCR sequences made up an early release that covered around 640 HLA-typed donors. Among the roughly 400 genotyped donors, about 85% belonged to the genetic ancestry cluster associated with self-reported Caucasian donors. Rather than drawing on any new phenotypic data, the later analysis identified candidate immune exposures from TCR beta sequences and the way those sequences occurred across donors. The study aimed to test whether cataloging public T cell receptors could reveal signatures of past pathogen exposure. To predict cytomegalovirus infection status, the study combined high-throughput TCR immunosequencing, statistical association of individual TCRs with disease status, and machine learning. A later analysis re-examined previously published TCR beta repertoires from 500 to 700 donors and added high-resolution HLA genotyping to investigate patterns of TCR occurrence. The study used immunosequencing to profile the T cell repertoires of under 700 subjects and linked those repertoires to cytomegalovirus serostatus. Among roughly 400 genotyped donors of the cohort, an average of about 240,000 unique TCR beta nucleotide sequences was sequenced per donor, of which roughly 17% were non-productive. Both class I and class II loci were covered by HLA typing, at four-digit resolution. Roughly 5 DR-DQ haplotypes were treated as single units for association and clustering because of strong linkage in the cohort. All discovery cohort repertoires had been generated using a single sequencing platform. In addition to the first cohort of 666 subjects, a separate validation cohort of approximately 130 different subjects was used. An earlier analysis of roughly 600 of the donors used high-throughput TCR beta sequencing to judge whether each TCR beta V gene segment behaved as functional or pseudogenic. A later genetic analysis used genome-wide SNP genotypes for about three fifths of the 666 donors, treating that subset as a discovery cohort. Donor age, sex, ethnicity and CMV serostatus were collected together with the repertoire data. General findings and caveats noted by the study authors: The presence/absence analyses assumed that sequencing depth was roughly uniform across donors, and that assumption may not be true. Because counts were too low, about 18 rarely observed V segments, including chromosome 9 orphons, were excluded from the earlier analysis of 587 of the donors. In vitro tests confirmed that three of the cytomegalovirus-associated TCR beta chains recognize cytomegalovirus antigens. Most TCR sequences were seen in very few donors, while some public TCRs were found in many individuals. Correlated functional status among segregating V segments might be attributable to linkage disequilibrium, but an unknown experimental factor could not be ruled out. According to a later analysis, most CMV-associated TCR beta chains appeared to be HLA-restricted, and the HLA associations seemed to be driven largely by CMV exposure. According to a later genetic analysis, donors in an Asian-associated ancestry cluster had fewer N-insertions in productive TCRs than the approximately 630-donor mean. Because HLA typing was unavailable for some donors at each locus, only the typed subset was used in association tests. The 87-base-pair reads could not distinguish some IMGT-functional V segments, including TRBV6-2 and TRBV6-3, so those segments were excluded. An earlier analysis of 450 to 750 of the donors showed that most TCR beta V segments appeared in productive rearrangements either about 90% or about 30% of the time, which broadly matched IMGT annotations. The sequencing pipeline was judged likely to have produced a cluster of highly shared sequence variants as a technical artifact. The classifier was reported to diagnose cytomegalovirus status with high specificity and sensitivity in both the original and validation cohorts. The study gave a list of 150 to 200 TCR beta chains associated with cytomegalovirus. A later genetic analysis associated a missense DCLRE1C variant with V-gene and J-gene trimming of TCR beta chains, and an independent cohort replicated the association. In a later analysis, 16,951 TCR beta sequences were associated with specific HLA alleles at a false discovery rate of 0.05. In a later analysis, the rate of TCR association differed among HLA loci, with DRB1 alleles having the most associated TCRs and HLA-C alleles having the fewest. A further reported finding was that TCR beta sequences accurately predicted the HLA-A and HLA-B alleles for most subjects in the first cohort. According to the authors, the approach could potentially be generalized to other disease states and immunological phenotypes. Assigning TCR associations to individual alleles was difficult when HLA alleles, especially DR and DQ, strongly co-occurred. For the cohort, immune exposure information was limited to CMV serostatus. In a later analysis, several top co-occurrence clusters were reported to appear linked to parvovirus B19, influenza, CMV and Epstein-Barr virus. The cohort was sequenced for TCR beta chains only, and without alpha or paired-chain data the features that could be detected were limited. Compared with equally common non-associated chains, HLA-associated TCR beta chains in a later analysis were more clonally expanded and had lower generation probabilities.

In total, 630 or so healthy bone marrow donors made up the cohort. At the time of sampling, every cohort member was nominally healthy, though immune exposures that went unrecorded were likely present. The donor tested CMV seronegative and was one of the 352 seronegative cohort members. Each donor provided a peripheral blood sample, and peripheral blood mononuclear cells were used for TCR beta sequencing. The Qiagen DNeasy Blood Extraction Kit was used to extract genomic DNA from the blood cell samples. CDR1 SEHNR and CDR2 FQNEAQ were looked up in the germline V gene (reference sequence). Trimming leaves V shorter by 5 bases and J shorter by 10 bases, with the junction holding 19 bases beyond the gene matches. The CDR3 holds 17 amino acids from the cysteine to the phenylalanine. The CDR3 DNA has 51 bases and is translated from base 1.

The V gene is TRBV7-9 and the J gene is TRBJ2-1, and 8 bases in between align with TRBD2. The sequencing sample was made of PBMCs. The sequence derives from a man younger than 30 in good health and CMV-seronegative. The CDR3 protein is CASSAPDKRETVREQFF. The DNA reads as follows: TGTGCCAGCAGCGCGCCGGACAAGCGGGAGACGGTTCGCGAGCAGTTCTTC.